This T cell receptor (beta chain) was captured by sequencing in a study of molecular identifiers for immune sequencing clone quantification. Study-wide results and caveats: Detectable among approximately 930,000 naive cells, according to reports, was Jurkat TCR RNA spiked in from one cell.

Details on this clonotype: Its antigen is not identified. One base away lies a much larger clone, so this may be a sequencing read error.

TCRdb redid the calling of the PCR reads with MiXCR, one entry per CDR3 protein. Altogether 10,000 or so distinct CDR3 sequences are present, roughly 19% being singletons, with the ten largest covering 2% to 2.5%. Naive CD8 T cells were sorted, and the gate applied was CD8+CD4-CCR7+CD45RA+. This TCR came from a human donor in good health. Some libraries in this study had Jurkat cell RNA spiked in. The sequenced sample was naive CD8+ T cells from blood, with Jurkat cell RNA spiked in. Stated subset: FACS-sorted CD8+CD4-CCR7+CD45RA+ naive T cells.

CDR3 sequence (DNA): TGTGCCAGCACCGGGACTGCGAGCACCGGGGAGCTGTTTTTT. Its protein is CASTGTASTGELFF. V is TRBV27 and J is TRBJ2-2, with a weak D call TRBD2 (6 bases). Looked up from germline, CDR1 is MNHEY and CDR2 is SMNVEV (reference sequence). Trimming left V 7 bases short and J 4 bases short, with 13 bases between. The CDR3 totals 14 residues.